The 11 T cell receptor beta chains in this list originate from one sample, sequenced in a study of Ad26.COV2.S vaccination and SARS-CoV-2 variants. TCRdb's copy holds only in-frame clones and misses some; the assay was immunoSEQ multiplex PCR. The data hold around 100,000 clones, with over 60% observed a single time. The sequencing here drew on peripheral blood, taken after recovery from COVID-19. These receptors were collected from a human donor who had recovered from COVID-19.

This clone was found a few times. This chain's CDR3 is CASSPWGRENTEAFF. CDR3 nucleotide sequence: TGTGCCAGCAGTCCCTGGGGCAGGGAGAACACTGAAGCTTTCTTT. This sequence joins TRBV6-6 and TRBJ1-1, with D possibly matching TRBD1 (5 bases). This CDR3 spans 15 amino acids. Germline CDR1 MNHNY, CDR2 SVGAGI (reference sequence). Trimming shortened V by 5 bases and J by 1 base, and 14 bases separated the two germline ends.

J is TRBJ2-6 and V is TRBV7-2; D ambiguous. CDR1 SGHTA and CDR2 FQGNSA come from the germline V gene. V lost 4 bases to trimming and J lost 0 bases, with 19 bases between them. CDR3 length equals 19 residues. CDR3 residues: CASSSVPSSPLSGANVLTF. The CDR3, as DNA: TGTGCCAGCAGCTCAGTCCCCTCGTCCCCGCTCTCTGGGGCCAACGTCCTGACTTTC.

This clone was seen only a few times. CDR3 coding DNA: TGTGCCAGCAGTTCAGGACAGGGTGAAAATTCACCCCTCCACTTT. The encoded protein is CASSSGQGENSPLHF. The rearrangement uses TRBV28 and TRBJ1-6; 8 bases are a match to TRBD1. V shed 4 bases and J 7 bases; nucleotides not matched to a gene: 6. The CDR3 totals 15 residues. The germline gives CDR1 MDHEN, CDR2 SYDVKM. Full variable domain (missing parts from reference TRBV28 and TRBJ1-6): DVKVTQSSRYLVKRTGEKVFLECVQDMDHENMFWYRQDPGLGLRLIYFSYDVKMKEKGDIPEGYSVSREKKERFSLILESASTNQTSMYLCASSSGQGENSPLHFGNGTRLTVT.

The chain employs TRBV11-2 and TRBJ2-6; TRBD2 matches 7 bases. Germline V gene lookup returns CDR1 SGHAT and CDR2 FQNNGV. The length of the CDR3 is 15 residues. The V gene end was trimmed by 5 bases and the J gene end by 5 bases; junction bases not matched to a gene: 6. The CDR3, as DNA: TGTGCCAGCAGCCCCCCCGGGGGGAGGGCCAACGTCCTGACTTTC. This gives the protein CASSPPGGRANVLTF.

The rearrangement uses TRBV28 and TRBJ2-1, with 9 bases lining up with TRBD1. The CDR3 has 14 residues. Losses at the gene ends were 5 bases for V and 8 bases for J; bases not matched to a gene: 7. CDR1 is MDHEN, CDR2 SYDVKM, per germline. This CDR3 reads CASSKQGAYDEQFF. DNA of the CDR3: TGTGCCAGCAGTAAACAGGGGGCGTACGATGAGCAGTTCTTC.

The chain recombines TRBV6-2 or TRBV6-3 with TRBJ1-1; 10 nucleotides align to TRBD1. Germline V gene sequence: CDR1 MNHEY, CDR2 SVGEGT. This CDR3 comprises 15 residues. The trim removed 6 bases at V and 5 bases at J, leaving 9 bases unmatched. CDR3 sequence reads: CASSRTGQGFTEAFF. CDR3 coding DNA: TGTGCCAGCAGCCGGACGGGACAGGGGTTTACTGAAGCTTTCTTT.

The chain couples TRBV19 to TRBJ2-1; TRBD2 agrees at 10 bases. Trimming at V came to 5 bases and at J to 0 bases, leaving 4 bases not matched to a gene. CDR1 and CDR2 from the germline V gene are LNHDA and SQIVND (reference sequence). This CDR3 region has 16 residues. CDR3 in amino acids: CASSLQRGGSYNEQFF. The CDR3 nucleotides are TGTGCCAGTAGTCTCCAGCGGGGGGGCTCCTACAATGAGCAGTTCTTC.

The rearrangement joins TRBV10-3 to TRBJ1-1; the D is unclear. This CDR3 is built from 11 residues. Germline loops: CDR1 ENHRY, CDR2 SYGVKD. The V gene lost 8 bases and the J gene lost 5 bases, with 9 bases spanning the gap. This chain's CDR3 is CAILKETEAFF. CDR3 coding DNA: TGTGCCATCCTAAAGGAGACTGAAGCTTTCTTT.

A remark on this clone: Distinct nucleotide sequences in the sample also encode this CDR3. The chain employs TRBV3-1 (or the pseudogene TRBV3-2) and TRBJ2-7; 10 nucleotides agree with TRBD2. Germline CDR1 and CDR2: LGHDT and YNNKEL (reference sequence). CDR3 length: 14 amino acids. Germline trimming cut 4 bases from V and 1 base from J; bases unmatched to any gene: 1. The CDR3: CASSRGLASYEQYF. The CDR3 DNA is TGTGCCAGCAGCCGGGGACTAGCGTCCTACGAGCAGTACTTC.

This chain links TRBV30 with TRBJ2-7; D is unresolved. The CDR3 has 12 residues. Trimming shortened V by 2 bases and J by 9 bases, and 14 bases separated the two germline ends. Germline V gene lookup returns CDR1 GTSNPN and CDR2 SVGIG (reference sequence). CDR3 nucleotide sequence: TGTGCCTGGAGTTCCTCTACGTCAGGGCAGTACTTC. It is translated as CAWSSSTSGQYF.

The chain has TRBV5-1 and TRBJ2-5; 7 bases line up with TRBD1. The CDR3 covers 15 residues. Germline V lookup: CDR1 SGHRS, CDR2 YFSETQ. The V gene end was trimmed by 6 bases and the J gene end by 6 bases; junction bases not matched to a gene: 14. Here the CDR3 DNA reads TGCGCCAGCACTCCAGAAGGGGGCTCCTCGAAGACCCAGTACTTC. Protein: CASTPEGGSSKTQYF.